This T cell receptor (delta chain) stems from a study of γδ T cells in repeated Plasmodium falciparum infection. This clone was seen a handful of times. Antigen specificity is unknown. Since a far larger clone is one base different, this is likely a read error. The DNA is left out, because the CDR3 cannot be placed on it with certainty; the CDR3 is given as TCRdb lists it. Per the germline V gene, CDR1 is GEAIGNYY and CDR2 is EKD. The CDR3 contains 20 residues when both ends are counted. TCRdb re-called the multiplex PCR reads using CATT. The sample has 70,000 to 95,000 delta-chain clones, over 1.3% seen once. Study-wide results and limits: Over time and infection, Vgamma9/Vdelta2+ repertoires remained highly stable and polyclonal.

Bulk repertoires came from Vgamma9/Vdelta2+ or Vdelta2-negative gammadelta T cells flow-sorted from PBMC. The material sequenced was gamma-delta T cells from blood. This receptor was obtained from a pool of human donors (malaria-infected and uninfected, not separated). The J gene was not called, though the V gene is TRDV2; the table's D call, TRDD3, was not checked against the DNA. Here the CDR3 reads CACDAGTPVALGSYTDKLIF.